These 27 T cell receptor beta chains share one sample of origin, sequenced in a study of blood T cells in healthy people across ages. A second PCR, run for about 7 to 11 cycles, used a sample-barcoded 5' primer plus a J-beta primer mix. TCRdb re-analysed the 5' RACE reads in MiXCR, keeping a single row per CDR3 protein. The sample yields about 1.4 million distinct CDR3 sequences, approximately 59% seen once. The material sequenced was blood. The origin of the receptors is a man aged 18 to 29 in good health.

This clonotype is a singleton in its sample. The genes are TRBV6-2 or TRBV6-3 and TRBJ2-5, with D possibly called TRBD1 or TRBD2 (5 bases each). The tail of the sequence fits TRBJ2-7 better, so the J call may be wrong. The CDR3 extends over 17 amino acids. Germline V gene lookup returns CDR1 MNHEY and CDR2 SVGEGT. CDR3 DNA: TGTGCCAGCAGCTGGGACGGTTTCGACAGCTTTAGTTACGAGCAGTACTTC. Its protein product is CASSWDGFDSFSYEQYF.

This clonotype was seen a few times. The rearrangement joins TRBV29-1 to TRBJ2-3; maybe TRBD2 (5 bases). Trimming took off 0 bases at V and 6 bases at J, with 16 bases between the two ends. The V gene's germline CDR1 is SQVTM and CDR2 ANQGSEA. This CDR3 has 15 residues. The CDR3 region is CSVEDKGSTWDTQYF. CDR3 DNA: TGCAGCGTTGAAGATAAAGGGAGCACCTGGGATACGCAGTATTTT.

The chain recombines TRBV6-5 with TRBJ2-2; no reliable D call. The DNA end is more similar to TRBJ1-1, so the J call may be wrong. Germline V gives CDR1 MNHEY, CDR2 SVGAGI. The CDR3 extends over 12 amino acids. CDR3 region: CASSPDRRGAFF. The CDR3 DNA reads as TGTGCCAGCAGTCCCGACCGCCGCGGAGCTTTCTTT.

The chain has TRBV11-1 and TRBJ2-5, with a tentative D call TRBD2 (6 bases). Trimming left V 4 bases short and J 3 bases short, with 15 bases between. From germline, CDR1 is SGHAT and CDR2 FQDESV (reference sequence). This CDR3 comprises 15 residues. CDR3 nucleotide sequence: TGTGCCAGCAGCTCGGAGGGAGCTATGAAAGAGACCCAGTACTTC. This gives the protein CASSSEGAMKETQYF.

This rearrangement joins TRBV5-1 to TRBJ2-1, with TRBD2 identical over 8 bases. The J segment lost 2 bases and the V segment lost 5 bases, leaving 9 bases of the junction unmatched. The V gene's germline CDR1 is SGHRS and CDR2 YFSETQ. The CDR3 totals 16 residues. The CDR3 bases are TGCGCCAGCAGACTTGCCCTAGCGGGCCCCTACAATGAGCAGTTCTTC. This sequence encodes CASRLALAGPYNEQFF.

This chain links TRBV6-2 or TRBV6-3 with TRBJ2-1, with D possibly being TRBD1 (6 bases). The V end was cut by 6 bases, the J end by 2 bases, with 14 bases between. The CDR3 is 15 amino acids. Germline loops: CDR1 MNHEY, CDR2 SVGEGT. CDR3 DNA sequence: TGTGCCAGCAGCCCCAGGGGCTCGACCTACAATGAGCAGTTCTTC. Protein: CASSPRGSTYNEQFF.

CDR3 residues: CSVGPGLNTEAFF. CDR3 DNA: TGCAGCGTGGGACCGGGACTGAACACTGAAGCTTTCTTT. The rearrangement uses TRBV29-1 and TRBJ1-1; D may be TRBD1 (5 bases). The germline gives CDR1 SQVTM, CDR2 ANQGSEA. V lost 6 bases and J lost 0, with 11 bases in between. CDR3 size: 13 residues.

The chain has TRBV29-1 and TRBJ1-1, with D uncertain. This CDR3 spans 11 amino acids. CDR1 and CDR2 from the germline V gene are SQVTM and ANQGSEA. In DNA form, the CDR3 reads TGCTCCCTGAGGGTGAACACTGAAGCTTTCTTT. As protein: CSLRVNTEAFF.

The J gene is TRBJ2-2, the V gene TRBV29-1; D gene ambiguous. Germline values: CDR1 SQVTM, CDR2 ANQGSEA. The CDR3 extends over 11 amino acids. Trimming took 7 bases from V and 6 from J, leaving 9 bases between them. CDR3 DNA: TGCAGCGCTGCTAGAGCCGGGGAGCTGTTTTTT. This gives the protein CSAARAGELFF.

The CDR3 sequence is CASSRVETSGTDTQYF. CDR3 nucleotides: TGTGCCAGCAGTAGGGTCGAGACTAGCGGGACAGATACGCAGTATTTT. The rearrangement joins TRBV7-9 to TRBJ2-3; 10 nucleotides line up with TRBD2. Germline-derived CDR1 and CDR2 are SEHNR and FQNEAQ (reference sequence). V lost 6 bases, J lost 3 bases, and 9 bases stayed unmatched. The CDR3 consists of 16 residues.

V is TRBV6-2 or TRBV6-3 and J is TRBJ1-1; no firm D call. The CDR3 runs to 11 residues. V was trimmed by 10 bases and J by 1 base, leaving 7 bases between them. The germline CDR1 and CDR2 sequences are MNHEY and SVGEGT. The CDR3 protein is CATYRNTEAFF. The CDR3 DNA follows: TGTGCCACCTATAGGAACACTGAAGCTTTCTTT.

J is TRBJ2-5 and V is TRBV5-1; 7 nucleotides agree with TRBD1. V lost 4 bases and J lost 5; bases outside the gene matches: 11. CDR3 length: 15 residues. The germline gives CDR1 SGHRS, CDR2 YFSETQ. The CDR3, as DNA: TGCGCCAGCAGCGATATAAGACAGGGAGCGGAGACCCAGTACTTC. This codes for CASSDIRQGAETQYF.

The chain is built from TRBV18 and TRBJ2-7, with 12 bases aligning to TRBD2. The V gene's germline CDR1 is KGHSH and CDR2 LQKENI. The CDR3 runs to 17 residues. With 0 bases clipped from V and 0 bases from J, the junction kept 3 bases outside the gene matches. As DNA, the CDR3 is TGTGCCAGCTCACCACCGGGGACTAGCGGGCTCTCCTACGAGCAGTACTTC. This sequence encodes CASSPPGTSGLSYEQYF.

There are a few counts of this clonotype. The chain recombines TRBV20-1 with TRBJ1-6; TRBD1 might be the D (5 bases). The CDR3 sequence is 12 residues long. Trimming took off 6 bases at V and 10 bases at J, with 13 bases between the two ends. The germline gives CDR1 DFQATT, CDR2 SNEGSKA (reference sequence). The CDR3 nucleotides are TGCAGTGCCCTGGGGGTACTCTCACCCCTCCACTTT. As protein: CSALGVLSPLHF.

The chain uses TRBV12-3 or TRBV12-4 and TRBJ2-3, with 7 bases that match TRBD2. The V and J ends lost 7 bases and 0 bases, in that order; junction bases with no gene match: 4. This CDR3 region has 14 residues. CDR3 residues: CASTELASTDTQYF. The CDR3 bases are TGTGCCAGCACTGAACTAGCGAGCACAGATACGCAGTATTTT.

Only a few counts were recorded for this clonotype. The CDR3 region is CASSPGGREPQHF. The CDR3 DNA sequence: TGTGCCAGCAGCCCAGGGGGGAGGGAGCCCCAGCATTTT. This sequence joins TRBV7-9 and TRBJ1-5; TRBD1 matches 7 bases. Germline lookup yields CDR1 SEHNR and CDR2 FQNEAQ (reference sequence). V was pared by 5 bases and J by 8 bases, with 6 bases of the junction left unmatched. The CDR3 is made up of 13 amino acids.

V gene TRBV30 combines with J gene TRBJ1-6, with D possibly being TRBD1 (6 bases). Trimming stripped 0 bases from V and 9 bases from J, with 15 bases between. The CDR3 is made up of 15 amino acids. In germline, CDR1 is GTSNPN, CDR2 SVGIG (reference sequence). DNA for the CDR3: TGTGCCTGGAGTGTACGCGGGGGCGCAGGTTCACCCCTCCACTTT. As protein: CAWSVRGGAGSPLHF.

A note on this clonotype: One junction end does not reproduce the germline sequence, and a read error may be involved. This chain joins TRBV11-2 and TRBJ2-7; perhaps TRBD1 as D (6 bases). CDR1 and CDR2 (germline): SGHAT, FQNNGV. The CDR3 is 12 amino acids. CDR3 amino acids: CAGSNLGGEQYF. The CDR3 region has the DNA TGTGCCGGCAGCAACTTAGGGGGCGAGCAGTACTTC.

The rearrangement joins TRBV20-1 to TRBJ2-1; 9 bases match TRBD2. The CDR3 consists of 15 residues. V trimming: 2 bases; J trimming: 3 bases; junction bases outside the gene matches: 5. The germline V gene has CDR1 DFQATT and CDR2 SNEGSKA (reference sequence). CDR3 nucleotides: TGCAGTGCTAGAACGGGACTAGCTGTCTACAATGAGCAGTTCTTC. Protein sequence: CSARTGLAVYNEQFF.

This clonotype has more than one count but fewer than ten. The rearrangement joins TRBV20-1 to TRBJ2-1, with 10 bases that match TRBD2. The V gene end was trimmed by 0 bases and the J gene end by 7 bases; junction bases not matched to a gene: 0. CDR1 and CDR2 from the germline V gene are DFQATT and SNEGSKA (reference sequence). This CDR3 spans 13 amino acids. In DNA, the CDR3 is TGCAGTGCTAGAGAACTAGCGGGGAATGAGCAGTTCTTC. Protein: CSARELAGNEQFF.

This clonotype was recorded at least ten times. The chain employs TRBV7-9 and TRBJ2-7; no clear D gene. Per germline, CDR1 SEHNR and CDR2 FQNEAQ (reference sequence). V was trimmed by 4 bases and J by 3 bases, leaving 7 bases between them. The CDR3 length is 12 residues. The CDR3 protein is CASSYEVYEQYF. The DNA for the CDR3 is TGTGCCAGCAGCTATGAAGTCTACGAGCAGTACTTC.

The chain couples TRBV6-6 to TRBJ2-2; no clear D. The V end lost 5 bases, the J end lost 6 bases, and 7 bases lay between the germline ends. Germline V gene sequence: CDR1 MNHNY, CDR2 SVGAGI (reference sequence). This CDR3 has 12 residues. The chain's CDR3 is CASSSLAGELFF. The CDR3 DNA reads as TGTGCCAGCAGTAGTTTGGCCGGGGAGCTGTTTTTT.

Regarding this clonotype: The junction shows a germline mismatch at one end, possibly a read error. The chain has TRBV7-2 and TRBJ2-3; TRBD2 agrees at 7 bases. Germline V gene sequence: CDR1 SGHTA, CDR2 FQGNSA. This CDR3 has 15 residues. As DNA, the CDR3 is TGTGCCAGCAGCTCAGGACTAGTGGACACAGGTACGCAGTATTTT. Its protein is CASSSGLVDTGTQYF.

The rearrangement uses TRBV2 and TRBJ2-7; TRBD1 matches at 12 bases. Per germline, CDR1 SNHLY and CDR2 FYNNEI. The junction had 4 bases not matched to a gene; V was cut back by 6 bases and J by 4 bases. The CDR3 loop spans 14 amino acids. CDR3 DNA: TGTGCCAGCAGCGGGGACAGGGGGCGGTACGAGCAGTACTTC. Translating gives CASSGDRGRYEQYF.

The chain is built from TRBV10-3 and TRBJ2-1; no clear D gene. CDR3 length: 12 residues. Germline CDR1 and CDR2: ENHRY and SYGVKD. V lost 0 bases to trimming and J lost 9 bases, with 6 bases between them. The CDR3 spells CAISESWAEQFF. The CDR3 coding sequence is TGTGCCATCAGTGAGTCTTGGGCTGAGCAGTTCTTC.

The gene calls are TRBV20-1 and TRBJ1-5; TRBD1 matches 7 bases. The CDR3 contains 13 residues. The germline V gene has CDR1 DFQATT and CDR2 SNEGSKA (reference sequence). The CDR3 nucleotides read TGCAGCCTCCCCGCGACAGGGCGTCAGCCCCAGCATTTT. This sequence encodes CSLPATGRQPQHF.

The rearrangement joins TRBV29-1 to TRBJ1-1; D is uncertain. CDR1 is SQVTM, CDR2 ANQGSEA, per germline. V was pared by 4 bases and J by 0 bases, with 6 bases between. This CDR3 is 12 amino acids long. The CDR3 is CSVVGMNTEAFF. As DNA, the CDR3 is TGCAGCGTTGTAGGAATGAACACTGAAGCTTTCTTT.